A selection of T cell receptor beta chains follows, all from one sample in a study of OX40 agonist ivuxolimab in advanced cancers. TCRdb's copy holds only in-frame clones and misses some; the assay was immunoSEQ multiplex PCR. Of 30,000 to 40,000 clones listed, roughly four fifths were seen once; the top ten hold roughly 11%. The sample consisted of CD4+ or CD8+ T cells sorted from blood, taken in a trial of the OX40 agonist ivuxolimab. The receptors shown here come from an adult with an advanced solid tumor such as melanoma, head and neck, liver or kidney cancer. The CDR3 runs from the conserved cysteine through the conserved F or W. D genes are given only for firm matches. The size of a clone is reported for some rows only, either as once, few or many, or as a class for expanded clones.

CASSLDRLTEAFF,TGTGCCAGCAGTTTAGACAGGCTAACTGAAGCTTTCTTT,TRBV27,TRBJ1-1,13,-,-
CAWSVQSGGGSDTQYF,TGTGCCTGGAGTGTACAGTCCGGAGGGGGATCAGATACGCAGTATTTT,TRBV30,TRBJ2-3,16,-,-
CASSLSGDRFNSPLHF,TGTGCCAGCAGTTTATCCGGGGACAGGTTTAATTCACCCCTCCACTTT,TRBV27,TRBJ1-6,16,-,TRBD1
CSAGTGAEAFF,TGCAGTGCTGGTACAGGGGCTGAAGCTTTCTTT,TRBV20-1,TRBJ1-1,11,-,TRBD1
CSVPPPFGNDEQFF,TGCAGCGTCCCCCCCCCATTCGGGAACGATGAGCAGTTCTTC,TRBV29-1,TRBJ2-1,14,-,-
CASSPKTGTNTEAFF,TGTGCCAGCTCACCAAAAACAGGGACGAACACTGAAGCTTTCTTT,TRBV18,TRBJ1-1,15,-,-
CSARAEAQYF,TGCAGTGCTAGGGCCGAAGCGCAGTATTTT,TRBV20-1,TRBJ2-3,10,-,-
CASSLWGASTEAFF,TGCGCCAGCAGCTTGTGGGGGGCTAGCACTGAAGCTTTCTTT,TRBV5-1,TRBJ1-1,14,-,-
CAWSTGYEKLFF,TGTGCCTGGAGCACGGGTTATGAAAAACTGTTTTTT,TRBV30,TRBJ1-4,12,few,-
CASSLEGLGTGELFF,TGTGCCAGCAGCTTAGAGGGGCTTGGCACCGGGGAGCTGTTTTTT,TRBV11-3,TRBJ2-2,15,-,-